This is a list of T cell receptor beta chains from one sample in a study of cytomegalovirus exposure and HLA in healthy donors. Sequencing was performed with immunoSEQ multiplex PCR; in TCRdb, only in-frame clones are kept and a portion is missing. The data hold fewer than 140,000 clones, with about 76% observed a single time. The material sequenced was PBMCs. These receptors were taken from a woman between 45 and 65 years old in good health and CMV-seropositive. Each CDR3 is given with its conserved first and last residue.

v_gene,j_gene,CDR3aa
TRBV30,TRBJ2-7,CAWSGTGPYEQYF
TRBV5-1,TRBJ1-5,CASSLRGNQPQHF
TRBV5-4,TRBJ2-1,CASSLATGEQFF
TRBV27,TRBJ2-2,CASSLRGITGELFF
TRBV5-6,TRBJ1-1,CASSLAGGRGISTEAFF
TRBV9,TRBJ2-5,CASSVGTQYQETQYF
TRBV10-2,NA,CASSAGQRFYEQYF
TRBV30,TRBJ2-7,CAWSVLGKGDEQYF
TRBV7-9,TRBJ1-2,CASSLESRTGTTNGYTF
TRBV19,TRBJ2-7,CASSSTGRLDLSEQYF
TRBV7-9,TRBJ1-6,CASSRDSINSPLHF
TRBV4-2,TRBJ2-5,CASSQESKRGGSETQYF